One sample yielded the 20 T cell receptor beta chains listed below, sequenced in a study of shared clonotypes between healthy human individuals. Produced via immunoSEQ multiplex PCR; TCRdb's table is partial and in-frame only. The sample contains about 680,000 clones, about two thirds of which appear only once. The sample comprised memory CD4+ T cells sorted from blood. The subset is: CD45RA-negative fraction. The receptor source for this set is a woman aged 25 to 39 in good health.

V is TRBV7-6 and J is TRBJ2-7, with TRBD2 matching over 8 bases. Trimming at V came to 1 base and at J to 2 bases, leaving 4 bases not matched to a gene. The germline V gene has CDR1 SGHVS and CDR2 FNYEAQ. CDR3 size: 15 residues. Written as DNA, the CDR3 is TGTGCCAGCAGCTTAGGTGCGGGAGGCCCCTACGAGCAGTACTTC. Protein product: CASSLGAGGPYEQYF.

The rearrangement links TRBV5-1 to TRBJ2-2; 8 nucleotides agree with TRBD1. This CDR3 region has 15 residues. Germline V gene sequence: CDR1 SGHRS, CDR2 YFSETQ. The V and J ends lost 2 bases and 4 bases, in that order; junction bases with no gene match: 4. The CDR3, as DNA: TGCGCCAGCAGCTTCCAACAGGGGGGCACCGGGGAGCTGTTTTTT. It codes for CASSFQQGGTGELFF.

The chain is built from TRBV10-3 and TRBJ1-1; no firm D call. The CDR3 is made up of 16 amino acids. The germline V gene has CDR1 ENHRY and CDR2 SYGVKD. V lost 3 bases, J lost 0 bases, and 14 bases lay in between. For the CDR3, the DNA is TGTGCCATCAGTGAAAGGGCCACGCTTATGAACACTGAAGCTTTCTTT. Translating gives CAISERATLMNTEAFF.

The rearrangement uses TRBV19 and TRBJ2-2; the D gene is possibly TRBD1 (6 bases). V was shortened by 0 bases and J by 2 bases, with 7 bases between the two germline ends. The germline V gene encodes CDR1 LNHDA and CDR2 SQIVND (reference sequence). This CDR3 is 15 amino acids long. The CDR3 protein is CASSIDRGNTGELFF. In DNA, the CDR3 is TGTGCCAGTAGTATAGACAGGGGCAACACCGGGGAGCTGTTTTTT.

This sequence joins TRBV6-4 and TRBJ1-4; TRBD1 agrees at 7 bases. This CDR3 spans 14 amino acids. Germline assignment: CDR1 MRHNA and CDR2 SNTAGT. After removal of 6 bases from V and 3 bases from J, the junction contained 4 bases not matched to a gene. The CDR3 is CASRRQGANEKLFF. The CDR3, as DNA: TGTGCCAGCAGACGACAGGGAGCTAATGAAAAACTGTTTTTT.

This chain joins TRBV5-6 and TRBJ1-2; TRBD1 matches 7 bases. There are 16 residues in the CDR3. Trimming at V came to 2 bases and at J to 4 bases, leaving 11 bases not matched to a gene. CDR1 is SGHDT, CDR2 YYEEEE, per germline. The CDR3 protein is CASSLTGTAFSYGYTF. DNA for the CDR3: TGTGCCAGCAGCTTAACCGGGACAGCATTCTCCTATGGCTACACCTTC.

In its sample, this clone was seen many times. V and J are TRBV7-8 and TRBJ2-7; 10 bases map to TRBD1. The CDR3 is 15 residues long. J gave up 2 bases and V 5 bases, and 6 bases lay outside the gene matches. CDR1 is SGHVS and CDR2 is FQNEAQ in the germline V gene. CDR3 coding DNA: TGTGCCAGCAGCCCGAGGACAGGGGGGACCTACGAGCAGTACTTC. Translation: CASSPRTGGTYEQYF.

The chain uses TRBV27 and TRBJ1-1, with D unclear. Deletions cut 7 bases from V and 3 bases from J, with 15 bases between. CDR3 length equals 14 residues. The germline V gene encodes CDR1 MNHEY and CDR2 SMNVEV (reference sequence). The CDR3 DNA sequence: TGTGCCAGCACTTCGGGAGGGTGGTACACTGAAGCTTTCTTT. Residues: CASTSGGWYTEAFF.

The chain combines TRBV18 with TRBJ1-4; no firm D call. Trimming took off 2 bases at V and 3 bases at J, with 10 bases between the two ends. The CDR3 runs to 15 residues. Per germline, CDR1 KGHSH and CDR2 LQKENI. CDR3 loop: CASSPSGSSNEKLFF. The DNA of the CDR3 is TGTGCCAGCTCACCATCGGGCTCCTCTAATGAAAAACTGTTTTTT.

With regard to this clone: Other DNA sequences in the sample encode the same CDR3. CDR3 nucleotide sequence: TGCGCCAGCAGCCAAGAGAAGGCAGGGGGATCCTACGAGCAGTACTTC. Amino acids: CASSQEKAGGSYEQYF. V usage is TRBV4-1 and J usage is TRBJ2-5; 7 positions match TRBD1. The tail of the sequence fits TRBJ2-7 better, so the J call may be wrong. This CDR3 is 16 amino acids long. In germline, CDR1 is MGHRA, CDR2 YSYEKL.

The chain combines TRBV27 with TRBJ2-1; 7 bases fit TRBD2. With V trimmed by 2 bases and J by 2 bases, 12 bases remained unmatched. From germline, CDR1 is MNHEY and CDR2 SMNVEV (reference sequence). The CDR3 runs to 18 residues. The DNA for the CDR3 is TGTGCCAGCAGTTTAGGTGCGGCCCTGGGACTACCCTACAATGAGCAGTTCTTC. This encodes CASSLGAALGLPYNEQFF.

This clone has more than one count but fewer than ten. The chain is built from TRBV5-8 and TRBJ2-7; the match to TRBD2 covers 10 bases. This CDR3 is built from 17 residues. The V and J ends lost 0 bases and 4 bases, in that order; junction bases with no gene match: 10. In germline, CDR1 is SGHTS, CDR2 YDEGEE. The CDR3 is CASSLAHGLAGDYEQYF. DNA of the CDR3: TGTGCCAGCAGCTTGGCCCATGGTCTAGCGGGGGATTACGAGCAGTACTTC.

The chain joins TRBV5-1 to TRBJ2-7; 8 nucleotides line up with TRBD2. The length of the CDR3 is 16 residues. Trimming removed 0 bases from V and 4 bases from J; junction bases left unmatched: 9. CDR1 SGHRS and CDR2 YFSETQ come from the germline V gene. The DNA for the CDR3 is TGCGCCAGCAGCTTGGGCGGGGCTAGCGGGTTTTACGAGCAGTACTTC. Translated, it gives CASSLGGASGFYEQYF.

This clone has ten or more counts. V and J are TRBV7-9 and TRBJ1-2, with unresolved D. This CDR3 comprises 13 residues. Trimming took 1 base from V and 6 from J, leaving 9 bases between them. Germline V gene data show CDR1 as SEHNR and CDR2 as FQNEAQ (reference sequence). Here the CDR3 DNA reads TGTGCCAGCAGCTTAGGGGGAATCCATGGCTACACCTTC. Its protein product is CASSLGGIHGYTF.

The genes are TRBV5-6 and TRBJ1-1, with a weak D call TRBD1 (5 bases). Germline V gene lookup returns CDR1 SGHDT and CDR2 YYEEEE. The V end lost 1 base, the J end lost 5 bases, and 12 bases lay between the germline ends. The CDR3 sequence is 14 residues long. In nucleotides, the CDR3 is TGTGCCAGCAGCTTGAGGGTCGGGGGAACTGAAGCTTTCTTT. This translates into CASSLRVGGTEAFF.

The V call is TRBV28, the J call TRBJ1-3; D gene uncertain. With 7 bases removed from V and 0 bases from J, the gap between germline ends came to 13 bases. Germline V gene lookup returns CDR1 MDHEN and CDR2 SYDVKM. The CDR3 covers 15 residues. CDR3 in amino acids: CASTSGSNSGNTIYF. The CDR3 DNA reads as TGTGCCAGCACCTCTGGTTCGAACTCTGGAAACACCATATATTTT.

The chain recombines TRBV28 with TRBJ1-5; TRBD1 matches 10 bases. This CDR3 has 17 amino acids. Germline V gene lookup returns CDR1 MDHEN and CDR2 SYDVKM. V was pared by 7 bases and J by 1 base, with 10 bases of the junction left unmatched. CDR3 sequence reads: CASNTLRQGASNQPQHF. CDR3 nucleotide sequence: TGTGCCAGCAACACTCTCCGACAGGGGGCGAGCAATCAGCCCCAGCATTTT.

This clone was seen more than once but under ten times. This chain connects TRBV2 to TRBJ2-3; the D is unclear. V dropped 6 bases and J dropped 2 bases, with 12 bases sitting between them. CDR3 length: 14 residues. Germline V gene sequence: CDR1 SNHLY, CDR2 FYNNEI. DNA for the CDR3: TGTGCCAGCAGACGAGGCGAAGACACAGATACGCAGTATTTT. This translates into CASRRGEDTDTQYF.

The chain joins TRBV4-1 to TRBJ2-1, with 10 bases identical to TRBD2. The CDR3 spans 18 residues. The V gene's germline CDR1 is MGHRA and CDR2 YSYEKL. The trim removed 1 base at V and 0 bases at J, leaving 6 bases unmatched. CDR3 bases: TGCGCCAGCAGCCAAGGTAGCGGGAGGACAAACTCCTACAATGAGCAGTTCTTC. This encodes CASSQGSGRTNSYNEQFF.

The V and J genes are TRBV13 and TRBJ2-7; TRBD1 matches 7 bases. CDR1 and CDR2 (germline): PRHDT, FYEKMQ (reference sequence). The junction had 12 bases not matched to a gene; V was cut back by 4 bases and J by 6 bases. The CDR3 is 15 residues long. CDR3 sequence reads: CASSSRRQGYSEQYF. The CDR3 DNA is TGTGCCAGCAGCTCTCGACGACAGGGTTACTCCGAGCAGTACTTC.